Listed below are T cell receptor beta chains from one sample, sequenced in a study of CD8+CD57+ T cells in acquired aplastic anemia. Each CDR3 protein gets one entry after TCRdb re-called the reads with MiXCR. The repertoire holds some 280,000 distinct CDR3 sequences, 45% to 70% seen once, with less than 10% in the top ten. Specimen: sorted CD4+, CD8+, or CD8+CD57+ T cells (not recorded which) from PBMCs. These receptors all come from a human donor with severe aplastic anemia or a healthy control (not recorded which). Both conserved end residues are part of each CDR3. The D gene is left open where the match is weak. The size of a clone is reported for some rows only, either as once, few or many, or as a class for expanded clones.

d_gene: TRBD2; v_gene: TRBV10-2; abundance: -; j_gene: TRBJ2-1; CDR3aa: CASRTGGTNNEQFF; CDR3nt: TGCGCCAGCAGAACGGGGGGGACTAACAATGAGCAGTTCTTC
d_gene: -; v_gene: TRBV7-2; abundance: -; j_gene: TRBJ1-2; CDR3aa: CASTPGYYGYTF; CDR3nt: TGTGCCAGCACTCCGGGCTACTATGGCTACACCTTC
d_gene: TRBD1; v_gene: TRBV12-5; abundance: many; j_gene: TRBJ2-7; CDR3aa: CASGLLTSGTETYVQYF; CDR3nt: TGTGCTAGTGGTTTGCTCACGTCCGGGACAGAAACCTACGTGCAGTACTTC
d_gene: -; v_gene: TRBV10-2; abundance: -; j_gene: TRBJ2-2; CDR3aa: CASSPTNTGELFF; CDR3nt: TGCGCCAGCAGCCCTACGAACACCGGGGAGCTGTTTTTT
d_gene: TRBD1; v_gene: TRBV27; abundance: few; j_gene: TRBJ2-7; CDR3aa: CATSSATGGTYEQYF; CDR3nt: TGTGCCACGTCCTCCGCGACAGGGGGCACCTACGAGCAGTACTTC
d_gene: TRBD1; v_gene: TRBV7-2; abundance: -; j_gene: TRBJ1-2; CDR3aa: CASSFPGTGAFGYTF; CDR3nt: TGTGCCAGCAGCTTCCCCGGGACAGGGGCGTTTGGCTACACCTTC
d_gene: -; v_gene: TRBV6-1; abundance: many; j_gene: TRBJ2-5; CDR3aa: CASSEGLRETQYF; CDR3nt: TGTGCCAGCAGTGAGGGTTTGCGAGAGACCCAGTACTTC
d_gene: -; v_gene: TRBV18; abundance: -; j_gene: TRBJ2-5; CDR3aa: CASSPPVQETQYF; CDR3nt: TGTGCCAGCTCACCCCCGGTCCAAGAGACCCAGTACTTC
d_gene: TRBD1; v_gene: TRBV15; abundance: -; j_gene: TRBJ1-3; CDR3aa: CATSREDRGKGLAGNTIYF; CDR3nt: TGTGCCACCAGCAGAGAGGACAGGGGAAAAGGGTTAGCTGGAAACACCATATATTTT
d_gene: TRBD2; v_gene: TRBV7-3; abundance: -; j_gene: TRBJ2-1; CDR3aa: CASSLRAPSGSYNEQFF; CDR3nt: TGTGCCAGCAGCTTAAGGGCACCCAGCGGGAGCTACAATGAGCAGTTCTTC
d_gene: -; v_gene: TRBV7-2; abundance: -; j_gene: TRBJ2-2; CDR3aa: CASSLARNTGELFF; CDR3nt: TGTGCCAGCAGCCTGGCGAGAAACACCGGGGAGCTGTTTTTT
d_gene: -; v_gene: TRBV6-5; abundance: many; j_gene: TRBJ2-5; CDR3aa: CASSYGGNSRETQYF; CDR3nt: TGTGCCAGCAGTTACGGAGGGAACAGTCGGGAGACCCAGTACTTC
d_gene: -; v_gene: TRBV2; abundance: -; j_gene: TRBJ2-1; CDR3aa: CASRWGGGIYNEQFF; CDR3nt: TGTGCCAGCAGATGGGGGGGCGGGATCTACAATGAGCAGTTCTTC
d_gene: -; v_gene: TRBV5-1; abundance: -; j_gene: TRBJ1-2; CDR3aa: CASSDPGSNYGYTF; CDR3nt: TGCGCCAGCAGCGATCCAGGGTCTAACTATGGCTACACCTTC
d_gene: -; v_gene: TRBV6-6; abundance: many; j_gene: TRBJ1-5; CDR3aa: CASSYSSAGAQPQHF; CDR3nt: TGTGCCAGCAGTTACTCGAGTGCAGGGGCCCAGCCCCAGCATTTT
d_gene: -; v_gene: TRBV9; abundance: -; j_gene: TRBJ1-6; CDR3aa: CASSVASSAAGSPLHF; CDR3nt: TGTGCCAGCAGCGTAGCGAGTTCTGCGGCGGGGTCACCCCTCCACTTT
d_gene: -; v_gene: TRBV27; abundance: many; j_gene: TRBJ2-3; CDR3aa: CASSSQWGTDTQYF; CDR3nt: TGTGCCAGCAGTTCGCAGTGGGGGACAGATACGCAGTATTTT
d_gene: -; v_gene: TRBV14; abundance: -; j_gene: TRBJ1-1; CDR3aa: CASKGSKGTEAFF; CDR3nt: TGTGCCAGCAAAGGGTCGAAGGGGACTGAAGCTTTCTTT
d_gene: TRBD2; v_gene: TRBV12-3/TRBV12-4; abundance: -; j_gene: TRBJ2-7; CDR3aa: CASSKRLAGGPSYEQYF; CDR3nt: TGTGCCAGCAGCAAGAGGCTAGCGGGGGGGCCCTCCTACGAGCAGTACTTC
d_gene: -; v_gene: TRBV19; abundance: -; j_gene: TRBJ2-1; CDR3aa: CASSIISQGYNEQFF; CDR3nt: TGTGCCAGTAGTATAATTTCACAGGGCTACAATGAGCAGTTCTTC
d_gene: -; v_gene: TRBV15; abundance: -; j_gene: TRBJ2-1; CDR3aa: CATSSFKQVTSLSEQFF; CDR3nt: TGTGCCACCAGCAGCTTCAAACAGGTTACCTCGTTGTCTGAGCAGTTCTTC
d_gene: -; v_gene: TRBV29-1; abundance: many; j_gene: TRBJ1-1; CDR3aa: CSATGGGMNTEAFF; CDR3nt: TGCAGCGCGACGGGTGGAGGGATGAACACTGAAGCTTTCTTT
d_gene: TRBD2; v_gene: TRBV5-4; abundance: many; j_gene: TRBJ2-2; CDR3aa: CASSKELAGWNTGELFF; CDR3nt: TGTGCCAGCAGCAAAGAACTAGCGGGGTGGAACACCGGGGAGCTGTTTTTT
d_gene: TRBD2; v_gene: TRBV12-5; abundance: many; j_gene: TRBJ2-1; CDR3aa: CASGPSGGATNEQFF; CDR3nt: TGTGCTAGTGGTCCGAGCGGGGGGGCCACCAATGAGCAGTTCTTC
d_gene: TRBD1; v_gene: TRBV6-5; abundance: many; j_gene: TRBJ2-3; CDR3aa: CASSYSQGLNSRQYF; CDR3nt: TGTGCCAGCAGTTACTCACAGGGGCTCAACTCTAGGCAGTATTTT
d_gene: -; v_gene: TRBV6-1; abundance: -; j_gene: TRBJ1-6; CDR3aa: CASSEDRGLYSPLHF; CDR3nt: TGTGCCAGCAGTGAAGATCGGGGGCTTTATTCACCCCTCCACTTT
d_gene: TRBD1; v_gene: TRBV4-2; abundance: many; j_gene: TRBJ1-2; CDR3aa: CASSQGGTGDYGYTF; CDR3nt: TGTGCCAGCAGCCAAGGAGGGACAGGGGACTATGGCTACACCTTC
d_gene: -; v_gene: TRBV29-1; abundance: -; j_gene: TRBJ2-1; CDR3aa: CSVRTGSEQFF; CDR3nt: TGCAGCGTCAGAACAGGGAGTGAGCAGTTCTTC
d_gene: TRBD1; v_gene: TRBV29-1; abundance: -; j_gene: TRBJ2-7; CDR3aa: CSVLLTGESEQYF; CDR3nt: TGCAGCGTCCTTCTGACAGGGGAGTCCGAGCAGTACTTC
d_gene: TRBD1; v_gene: TRBV10-3; abundance: many; j_gene: TRBJ2-7; CDR3aa: CAISELQDRGGEQYF; CDR3nt: TGTGCCATCAGTGAGTTACAGGACAGGGGGGGCGAGCAGTACTTC
d_gene: -; v_gene: TRBV11-3; abundance: -; j_gene: TRBJ2-3; CDR3aa: CASSQQVDTQYF; CDR3nt: TGTGCCAGCAGCCAACAGGTAGATACGCAGTATTTT
d_gene: TRBD2; v_gene: TRBV2; abundance: -; j_gene: TRBJ2-2; CDR3aa: CASSDGLAHNTGELFF; CDR3nt: TGTGCCAGCAGTGATGGACTAGCGCACAACACCGGGGAGCTGTTTTTT
d_gene: -; v_gene: TRBV6-4; abundance: many; j_gene: TRBJ2-1; CDR3aa: CASSDQPSAGYNEQFF; CDR3nt: TGTGCCAGCAGTGACCAACCGAGCGCGGGCTACAATGAGCAGTTCTTC
d_gene: TRBD2; v_gene: TRBV9; abundance: few; j_gene: TRBJ2-5; CDR3aa: CASSVGSGSRETQYF; CDR3nt: TGTGCCAGCAGCGTCGGTAGCGGGAGTCGGGAGACCCAGTACTTC
d_gene: -; v_gene: TRBV12-3/TRBV12-4; abundance: many; j_gene: TRBJ1-5; CDR3aa: CASSSGTRTLSNQPQHF; CDR3nt: TGTGCCAGCAGTTCCGGGACACGGACCCTTAGCAATCAGCCCCAGCATTTT
d_gene: -; v_gene: TRBV2; abundance: once; j_gene: TRBJ2-3; CDR3aa: CASSEGVRILYTDTQYF; CDR3nt: TGTGCCAGCAGTGAGGGGGTCAGGATCCTTTACACAGATACGCAGTATTTT
d_gene: -; v_gene: TRBV14; abundance: -; j_gene: TRBJ2-7; CDR3aa: CASPRDNHSYEQYF; CDR3nt: TGTGCCAGCCCCCGGGACAATCACTCCTACGAGCAGTACTTC
d_gene: TRBD1; v_gene: TRBV7-8; abundance: few; j_gene: TRBJ2-2; CDR3aa: CASSQPGQGRGLSGHGELFF; CDR3nt: TGTGCCAGCAGCCAACCGGGACAGGGAAGGGGGTTGAGTGGCCACGGGGAGCTGTTTTTT
d_gene: TRBD1; v_gene: TRBV7-8; abundance: -; j_gene: TRBJ1-2; CDR3aa: CASSEARDRYGYTF; CDR3nt: TGTGCCAGCAGTGAAGCGCGGGACAGGTATGGCTACACCTTC
d_gene: -; v_gene: TRBV6-5; abundance: many; j_gene: TRBJ2-7; CDR3aa: CASSVGTPHYEQYF; CDR3nt: TGTGCCAGCAGCGTTGGGACTCCCCACTACGAGCAGTACTTC
d_gene: TRBD2; v_gene: TRBV4-2; abundance: -; j_gene: TRBJ2-7; CDR3aa: CASSQDGGGPAYFGQYF; CDR3nt: TGTGCCAGCAGCCAAGATGGGGGGGGACCTGCCTACTTCGGGCAGTACTTC
d_gene: TRBD1; v_gene: TRBV10-3; abundance: many; j_gene: TRBJ1-2; CDR3aa: CAISEGGTGEDYGYTF; CDR3nt: TGTGCCATCAGTGAGGGGGGGACAGGGGAGGACTATGGCTACACCTTC
d_gene: -; v_gene: TRBV24-1; abundance: -; j_gene: TRBJ2-2; CDR3aa: CATSGGHQPPNTGELFF; CDR3nt: TGTGCCACCAGTGGGGGACACCAGCCCCCGAACACCGGGGAGCTGTTTTTT
d_gene: -; v_gene: TRBV9; abundance: many; j_gene: TRBJ2-7; CDR3aa: CASSVEAGYTYEQYF; CDR3nt: TGTGCCAGCAGCGTAGAGGCAGGTTATACCTACGAGCAGTACTTC
d_gene: TRBD1; v_gene: TRBV19; abundance: many; j_gene: TRBJ1-1; CDR3aa: CASSLPSGGLAAFF; CDR3nt: TGTGCCAGTAGTCTTCCCTCAGGGGGCCTAGCTGCTTTCTTT
d_gene: TRBD1; v_gene: TRBV20-1; abundance: -; j_gene: TRBJ2-3; CDR3aa: CSASPQKTDRAGDTQYF; CDR3nt: TGCAGTGCTAGCCCCCAAAAGACCGACAGGGCTGGTGATACGCAGTATTTT
d_gene: -; v_gene: TRBV12-3/TRBV12-4; abundance: -; j_gene: TRBJ2-7; CDR3aa: CASREEVPYEQYF; CDR3nt: TGTGCCAGCAGGGAGGAAGTCCCCTACGAGCAGTACTTC
d_gene: TRBD1; v_gene: TRBV6-9; abundance: few; j_gene: TRBJ2-7; CDR3aa: CASRPGQGYEQYF; CDR3nt: TGTGCCAGCAGACCGGGACAGGGATACGAGCAGTACTTC
d_gene: -; v_gene: TRBV5-1; abundance: many; j_gene: TRBJ2-7; CDR3aa: CASSLTVEAYEQYF; CDR3nt: TGCGCCAGCAGCTTGACAGTAGAGGCCTACGAGCAGTACTTC
d_gene: -; v_gene: TRBV10-1; abundance: -; j_gene: TRBJ2-7; CDR3aa: CASPEQYF; CDR3nt: TGCGCCAGCCCCGAGCAGTACTTC
d_gene: -; v_gene: TRBV3-1; abundance: -; j_gene: TRBJ2-1; CDR3aa: CASSPRDTLRGEQFF; CDR3nt: TGTGCCAGCAGCCCCCGGGACACTCTCCGCGGTGAGCAGTTCTTC
d_gene: -; v_gene: TRBV4-3; abundance: -; j_gene: TRBJ2-7; CDR3aa: CASSQAGVSYEQYF; CDR3nt: TGCGCCAGCAGCCAAGCCGGGGTCTCCTACGAGCAGTACTTC
d_gene: -; v_gene: TRBV20-1; abundance: few; j_gene: TRBJ1-2; CDR3aa: CSASQGTNYGYTF; CDR3nt: TGCAGTGCAAGCCAGGGGACTAACTATGGCTACACCTTC
d_gene: TRBD2; v_gene: TRBV20-1; abundance: -; j_gene: TRBJ2-3; CDR3aa: CSASGLAGATGTGTQYF; CDR3nt: TGCAGTGCTAGCGGGCTAGCGGGAGCTACCGGCACAGGTACGCAGTATTTT
d_gene: -; v_gene: TRBV15; abundance: few; j_gene: TRBJ2-5; CDR3aa: CATSRGGGVETQYF; CDR3nt: TGTGCCACCAGCAGGGGCGGAGGTGTGGAGACCCAGTACTTC
d_gene: -; v_gene: TRBV11-2; abundance: -; j_gene: TRBJ1-3; CDR3aa: CASSQQGGGNTIYF; CDR3nt: TGTGCCAGCAGCCAGCAGGGAGGAGGAAACACCATATATTTT
d_gene: TRBD1; v_gene: TRBV7-2; abundance: -; j_gene: TRBJ2-2; CDR3aa: CASSLMRTGTGELFF; CDR3nt: TGTGCCAGCAGCTTAATGCGGACAGGGACCGGGGAGCTGTTTTTT
d_gene: TRBD1; v_gene: TRBV6-5; abundance: -; j_gene: TRBJ2-1; CDR3aa: CASRTGLDEQFF; CDR3nt: TGTGCCAGCAGGACAGGGTTGGATGAGCAGTTCTTC
d_gene: -; v_gene: TRBV29-1; abundance: once; j_gene: TRBJ1-1; CDR3aa: CSGGSGIMDEAFF; CDR3nt: TGCAGCGGGGGGTCAGGGATCATGGATGAAGCTTTCTTT